The rows below give T cell receptor beta chains drawn from one sample of a study of blood T cell repertoires in COVID-19. The data were produced by immunoSEQ multiplex PCR, yet TCRdb's version contains in-frame clones alone and is incomplete. The table records about 200,000 clones, roughly 88% of them present only once. Sequences were obtained from PBMCs or T cells enriched from blood (not recorded which). Receptors were obtained from a man aged 40-49 years with acute COVID-19. The CDR3 runs from the conserved cysteine through the conserved F or W. D genes are given only for firm matches.

>13|TRBJ2-3|.|TRBV30
CAWSVGFTDTQYF
>13|TRBJ2-5|.|TRBV15
CATSRDLEETQYF
>12|TRBJ2-3|.|TRBV14
CASRQPPGTQYF
>15|TRBJ1-2|.|TRBV27
CASSLSGAGHYGYTF
>13|TRBJ2-5|.|TRBV5-8
CASSLTGRKTQYF
>14|TRBJ2-1|.|TRBV5-1
CASSLAGRQREQFF
>12|TRBJ2-1|.|TRBV3-1/TRBV3-2
CASSQVSGAQFF
>15|TRBJ1-2|TRBD1|TRBV24-1
CATSDGLGTAHGYTF
>13|TRBJ1-1|.|TRBV28
CASSSRLNTEAFF
>14|TRBJ2-1|.|TRBV4-2
CATSGLGGLGEQFF
>15|TRBJ2-1|.|TRBV5-1
CASSLAEISYNEQFF
>14|TRBJ2-7|TRBD1|TRBV5-6
CASSETGQTYEQYF
>17|TRBJ2-7|TRBD1|TRBV9
CASSRAPRTGSSYEQYF
>14|TRBJ1-5|.|TRBV2
CASSEQGSNQPQHF
>11|TRBJ2-7|.|TRBV25-1
CASIEGYEQYF
>15|TRBJ2-1|.|TRBV27
CASSSPRQGRDEQFF
>13|TRBJ2-1|.|TRBV12-3/TRBV12-4
CASSLVGGNEQFF
>11|TRBJ1-1|.|TRBV5-1
CASSLGAEAFF
>16|TRBJ1-1|TRBD1|TRBV6-1
CASSESTGTGNAEAFF
>15|TRBJ2-7|.|TRBV5-1
CASSQVTGGAYEQYF
>13|TRBJ2-5|.|TRBV2
CASSEDTSETQYF
>13|TRBJ1-5|.|TRBV18
CASSPGQNQPQHF
>16|TRBJ1-3|.|TRBV18
CASSPRWEGNGNTIYF
>13|TRBJ2-7|TRBD1|TRBV7-2
CASSRDRGYEQYF
>16|TRBJ2-5|.|TRBV7-6
CASSLGQNPYQETQYF
>15|TRBJ2-1|.|TRBV25-1
CASSEGVSSYNEQFF
>15|TRBJ1-4|TRBD1|TRBV15
CATSRDRVTNEKLFF
>18|TRBJ1-1|TRBD1|TRBV7-3
CASSLSPQEQGDVTEAFF
>15|TRBJ1-5|.|TRBV19
CASSPFVGEGQPQHF